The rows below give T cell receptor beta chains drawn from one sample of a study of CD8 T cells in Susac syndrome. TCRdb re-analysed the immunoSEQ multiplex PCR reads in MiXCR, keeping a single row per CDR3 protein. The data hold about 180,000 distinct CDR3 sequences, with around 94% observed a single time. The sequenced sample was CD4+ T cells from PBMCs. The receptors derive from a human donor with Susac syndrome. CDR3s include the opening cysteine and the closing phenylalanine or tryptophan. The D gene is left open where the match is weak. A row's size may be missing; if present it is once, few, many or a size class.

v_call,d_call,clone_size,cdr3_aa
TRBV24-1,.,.,CATSDARQSSYNEQFF
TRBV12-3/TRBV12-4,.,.,CASSFEAGANYGYTF
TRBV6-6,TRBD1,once,CASTTYGDRDQPQHF
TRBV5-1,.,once,CASSYRANTEAFF
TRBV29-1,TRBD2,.,CSAQKAGGIGELFF
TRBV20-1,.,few,CSAGTGQETQYF
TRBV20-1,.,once,CSATQDLINYEQYF
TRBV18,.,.,CASSPPSTEAFF
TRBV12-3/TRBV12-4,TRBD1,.,CASSHVRTGYGNIQYF
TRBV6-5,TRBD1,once,CASSQGVDQPQHF
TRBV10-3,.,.,CAIRPGQGTDTQYF
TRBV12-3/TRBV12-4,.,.,CASSFIGKNTEAFF
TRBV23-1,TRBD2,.,CASSQPSGGTGRDTQYF
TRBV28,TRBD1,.,CASTPWTGGSTDTQYF
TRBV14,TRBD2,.,CASSQTSGRPRNEQFF
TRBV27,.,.,CASSSWARTQYF
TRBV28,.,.,CASSPRGKRDKNIQYF
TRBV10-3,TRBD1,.,CAISEQGANQPQHF
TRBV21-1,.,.,CASSKGLAGVSYEQYF
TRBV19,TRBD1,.,CASSLGQVNEQFF
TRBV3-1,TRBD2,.,CASSQDLGLAGHYNEQFF
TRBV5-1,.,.,CASSQASGANVLTF
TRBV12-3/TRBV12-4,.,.,CASSSSVYTEAFF
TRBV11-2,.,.,CASSPVPRGPNTGELFF
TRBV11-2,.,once,CASSPPAGKQFF
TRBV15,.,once,CATSRTGRSDTQYF
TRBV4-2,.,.,CASSQDGVFSNQPQHF
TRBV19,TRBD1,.,CASSPDREYGYTF
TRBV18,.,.,CASSPRTGETGELFF
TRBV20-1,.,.,CSARILSNQPQHF
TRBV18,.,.,CASSPGITGSTDTQYF
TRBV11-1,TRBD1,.,CASSLDQGQEYNEQFF
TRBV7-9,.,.,CASRWDGTNEKLFF
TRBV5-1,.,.,CASSLEASYTGELFF
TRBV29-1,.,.,CSVEFVGQHPDTQYF
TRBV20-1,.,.,CSNKGLRSYNEQFF
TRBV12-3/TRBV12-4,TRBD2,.,CASKAGVGNEQFF
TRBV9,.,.,CASSVGLTETSYEQYF
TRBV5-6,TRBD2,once,CASRTLAGGETQYF
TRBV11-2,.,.,CASSLLGSGANVLTF
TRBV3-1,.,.,CASSQDLAQPQHF
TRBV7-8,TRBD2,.,CASSFRLAGPSQETQYF
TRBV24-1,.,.,CATSDQQGEGNQPQHF
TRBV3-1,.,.,CASSQEPRLAYEQYF